One TCR beta chain is described in this entry. A read error may be the cause here, since a much bigger clone is one base away. Extraction of PBMCs used roughly 9.4 ml of fresh peripheral blood. TCR beta CDR3 regions were amplified from RNA transcripts. First-round RT-PCR with HTBI primers amplified the TCR CDR3 region. TCRdb ran MiXCR on the multiplex PCR reads and lists one entry per CDR3 protein. Of about 720,000 distinct CDR3 sequences in the sample, less than 20% were seen once. This sample is drawn from a study of T cells in Graves' hyperthyroidism and ophthalmopathy. V shed 1 base and J shed 4 bases, with 1 base lying between them. Germline CDR1 is LGHNA and CDR2 is YNFKEQ. The CDR3 has 12 amino acids.

Material: blood. This receptor was obtained from a man younger than 35 with Graves' hyperthyroidism. The chain employs TRBV4-2 and TRBJ2-2; D gene unclear. The CDR3 is CASSQVTGELFF. For the CDR3, the DNA is TGTGCCAGCAGCCAAGTCACCGGGGAGCTGTTTTTT.